This TCR beta chain was documented in a study of cytomegalovirus exposure and HLA in healthy donors. Looked up from germline, CDR1 is SGHRS and CDR2 is YFSETQ. With V trimmed by 4 bases and J by 8 bases, 15 bases remained unmatched. CDR3 size: 16 residues. PCR involved 60 Vbeta and 13 Jbeta primers. Sequencing used immunoSEQ multiplex PCR; TCRdb keeps in-frame clones, though not all of them. The data hold roughly 100,000 clones, with around 63% observed a single time. The sequenced sample consisted of PBMCs. The sequence was obtained from a human donor in good health. The chain carries TRBV5-1 and TRBJ2-1, with 7 bases fitting TRBD1. This chain's CDR3 is CASSERPGGRGDEQFF. The CDR3 nucleotides are TGCGCCAGCAGCGAGCGACCAGGGGGTCGGGGAGATGAGCAGTTCTTC.